Below are 20 T cell receptor beta chains sequenced from a single sample in a study of blood T cells in healthy people across ages. Together with a sample-barcoded 5' primer, a J-beta primer mix was included in a second PCR lasting roughly 6 to 12 cycles. TCRdb called the 5' RACE reads again in MiXCR, with one record for every CDR3 protein. The sample holds almost 800,000 distinct CDR3 sequences, 55% to 75% seen once. The material sequenced was blood. These receptors originate from a man between 25 and 39 years old in good health.

In DNA form, the CDR3 reads TGCGCCAGCAGCCAAGATCCCCCTGGGGCCGAAGAGAACGCAGATACGCAGTATTTT. Translation gives CASSQDPPGAEENADTQYF. V and J are TRBV4-3 and TRBJ2-3, with a tentative D call TRBD1 (5 bases). Germline values: CDR1 LGHNA, CDR2 YSLEER. The CDR3 loop spans 19 amino acids. The V end lost 0 bases, the J end lost 4 bases, and 23 bases lay between the germline ends.

This clonotype was observed a few times. A clone one base away is much larger, so this may be a read error. This chain links TRBV29-1 with TRBJ1-1; D perhaps matches TRBD1 (6 bases). Germline assignment: CDR1 SQVTM and CDR2 ANQGSEA. Trimming removed 3 bases from V and 3 bases from J, with 20 bases in between. The CDR3 loop spans 16 amino acids. CDR3 nucleotide sequence: TGCAGCGTTGACCCCCCCGATACAGGGTGGCACACTGAAGCTTTCTTT. Residues: CSVDPPDTGWHTEAFF.

The chain has TRBV21-1 and TRBJ2-7. TRBV21-1 is designated a pseudogene. CDR3 length equals 14 residues. The CDR3 protein is CASSNGQPSYEQYF. CDR3 bases: TGTGCCAGCAGCAACGGGCAGCCCTCCTACGAGCAGTACTTC.

The gene calls are TRBV7-2 and TRBJ2-7; D not certain. Germline lookup yields CDR1 SGHTA and CDR2 FQGNSA. The CDR3 length is 14 residues. V was shortened by 5 bases and J by 7 bases, with 18 bases between the two germline ends. CDR3 in DNA: TGTGCCAGCAGCCCAATTCCCCAATATCCGGAGCAGTACTTC. Amino acid sequence: CASSPIPQYPEQYF.

This chain connects TRBV11-2 to TRBJ2-1; D gene unclear. Trimming removed 1 base from V and 2 bases from J, with 9 bases in between. CDR3 length: 15 amino acids. From germline, CDR1 is SGHAT and CDR2 FQNNGV. Written as DNA, the CDR3 is TGTGCCAGCAGCTTAGTTTACACAGCCTACAATGAGCAGTTCTTC. Translated: CASSLVYTAYNEQFF.

J is TRBJ2-1 and V is TRBV12-3 or TRBV12-4, with 10 bases lining up with TRBD1. This CDR3 is built from 14 residues. V lost 6 bases, J lost 8 bases, and 7 bases stayed unmatched. For the CDR3, the DNA is TGTGCCAGCAGGTCCGGGACAGGGGACCATGAGCAGTTCTTC. Translating gives CASRSGTGDHEQFF.

This clonotype came up a few times. A single base separates this from a much larger clone, so it may be a read error. This chain connects TRBV7-2 to TRBJ2-5, with 7 bases that match TRBD2. With V trimmed by 4 bases and J by 4 bases, 12 bases remained unmatched. In germline, CDR1 is SGHTA, CDR2 FQGNSA. There are 16 residues in the CDR3. The CDR3 DNA reads TGTGCCAGCAGCTCACTAGCGTGCGGATCCTCAGAGACCCAGTACTTC. As protein: CASSSLACGSSETQYF.

Comments on this clonotype: Sequence at one end of the junction differs from germline and may be a read error. This sequence joins TRBV7-2 and TRBJ2-3, with 10 nucleotides matching TRBD1. From germline, CDR1 is SGHTA and CDR2 FQGNSA. The CDR3 consists of 16 residues. The DNA of the CDR3 is TGTGCCAACAGCTTAGCGGGACAGGGGTACACAGATACGCAGTATTTT. Its translation: CANSLAGQGYTDTQYF.

The chain links TRBV6-1 to TRBJ2-4, with TRBD1 matching over 7 bases. Germline-derived CDR1 and CDR2 are MNHNS and SASEGT. The CDR3 is made up of 17 amino acids. Germline trimming cut 1 base from V and 13 bases from J; bases unmatched to any gene: 19. CDR3 bases: TGTGCCAGCAGTGAAGAACGGGACAGCTCCCTCCTGGATGAGCAGTACTTC. Protein: CASSEERDSSLLDEQYF.

V is TRBV28 and J is TRBJ2-5; a weak D match, TRBD2 (6 bases). The V and J ends lost 5 bases and 4 bases respectively, with 14 bases between them. The germline CDR1 and CDR2 sequences are MDHEN and SYDVKM. This CDR3 comprises 14 residues. In nucleotides, the CDR3 is TGTGCCAGCAGTGGCGAACTAGCTCGAGAGACCCAGTACTTC. It encodes CASSGELARETQYF.

V gene TRBV6-6 combines with J gene TRBJ2-5, with 11 bases that match TRBD2. The germline V gene encodes CDR1 MNHNY and CDR2 SVGAGI (reference sequence). CDR3 length: 16 amino acids. The J segment lost 0 bases and the V segment lost 6 bases, leaving 6 bases of the junction unmatched. The CDR3 reads CASRTSSGGNQETQYF. The CDR3 DNA reads TGTGCCAGCAGGACCTCTAGCGGGGGGAACCAAGAGACCCAGTACTTC.

V is TRBV7-2 and J is TRBJ1-5; 9 nucleotides match TRBD1. CDR3 size: 15 residues. The ends lost 5 bases at V and 3 bases at J; junction bases unmatched: 5. CDR1 is SGHTA, CDR2 FQGNSA, per germline. CDR3 protein: CASSLRTGDNQPQHF. CDR3 sequence (DNA): TGTGCCAGCAGCCTAAGGACAGGGGACAATCAGCCCCAGCATTTT.

Regarding this clonotype: A much larger clone differs from this one at a single base, so this may be a read error. The chain has TRBV24-1 and TRBJ2-3; 8 nucleotides line up with TRBD2. The CDR3 length is 15 residues. The germline V gene has CDR1 KGHDR and CDR2 SFDVKD. CDR3 nucleotides: TGTGCCGTCTCCTCGAGCGGGAGTTCGACAGATACGCAGGATTTT. This sequence encodes CAVSSSGSSTDTQDF.

The chain carries TRBV3-1 and TRBJ1-2; TRBD1 is a possible D gene (5 bases). Germline V gene lookup returns CDR1 LGHDT and CDR2 YNNKEL (reference sequence). Trimming pared 3 bases from V and 8 bases from J, leaving 16 bases between. The CDR3 is 14 residues long. CDR3 in DNA: TGTGCCAGCAGCCAGGGGTCCTCAAGGGGCGGCTACACCTTC. Amino acids: CASSQGSSRGGYTF.

The J gene is TRBJ1-1, the V gene TRBV7-2; D may be TRBD1 (6 bases). Germline V CDR1 and CDR2: SGHTA, FQGNSA. V gave up 6 bases and J gave up 6 bases, with 17 bases separating them. The CDR3 has 14 amino acids. CDR3 sequence reads: CASRFIQGLAEAFF. In nucleotides, the CDR3 is TGTGCCAGCAGATTCATACAGGGTTTAGCTGAAGCTTTCTTT.

The gene calls are TRBV9 and TRBJ2-3; TRBD2 is a possible D gene (6 bases). The germline CDR1 and CDR2 sequences are SGDLS and YYNGEE. The CDR3 has 15 amino acids. With 3 bases removed from V and 0 bases from J, the gap between germline ends came to 11 bases. DNA of the CDR3: TGTGCCAGCAGCGCTCTCGGGGGTAGCACAGATACGCAGTATTTT. Translation: CASSALGGSTDTQYF.

This clonotype was counted ten times or more. This chain's CDR3 is CASISEGRRALHF. In nucleotides, the CDR3 is TGTGCCAGCATCTCAGAAGGGCGACGGGCCCTCCACTTT. The chain joins TRBV6-6 to TRBJ1-6, with D hard to call. The V gene's germline CDR1 is MNHNY and CDR2 SVGAGI (reference sequence). Deletions cut 7 bases from V and 14 bases from J, with 18 bases between. The CDR3 contains 13 residues.

To note about this clonotype: The germline gene is not matched at one end of the junction; a read error may be the cause. The chain carries TRBV4-2 and TRBJ1-5; tentatively, D is TRBD1 (5 bases). Germline V gene sequence: CDR1 LGHNA, CDR2 YNFKEQ. The CDR3 is made up of 16 amino acids. The CDR3 DNA sequence: TGTACCAGCAGCCAACTATTAGGGGTATTCAATCAGCCCCAGCATTTT. Translating gives CTSSQLLGVFNQPQHF.

Written as DNA, the CDR3 is TGCAGTGCTGCCCCGGGTGGGCGTGAGCAGTTCTTC. Its translation: CSAAPGGREQFF. The chain uses TRBV20-1 and TRBJ2-1; D is unresolved. CDR1 and CDR2 (germline): DFQATT, SNEGSKA (reference sequence). V shed 5 bases and J shed 9 bases, with 14 bases lying between them. This CDR3 is built from 12 residues.

The chain employs TRBV6-1 and TRBJ2-7; D not certain. V was pared by 7 bases and J by 2 bases, with 27 bases between. The V gene's germline CDR1 is MNHNS and CDR2 SASEGT. This CDR3 is 18 amino acids long. The CDR3 loop is CASNNFPQRDMDTYEQYF. DNA for the CDR3: TGTGCCAGCAACAATTTCCCCCAGCGCGACATGGATACCTACGAGCAGTACTTC.